This TCR beta chain was recovered during a study of T cell responses to AZD1222 COVID-19 vaccine. The V and J ends lost 3 bases and 4 bases respectively, with 11 bases between them. The CDR3 covers 14 residues. CDR1 is KGHDR, CDR2 SFDVKD, per germline. Assay: immunoSEQ multiplex PCR; the TCRdb copy retains only in-frame clones and omits some. The sample includes roughly 140,000 clones, about 92% of them seen just once. The TCR sequence derives from an adult who had recovered from COVID-19. The rearrangement uses TRBV24-1 and TRBJ1-2; D possibly corresponds to TRBD1 (6 bases). The sample was peripheral blood, taken after recovery from COVID-19. The CDR3 nucleotides are TGTGCCACCAGTGATCGGACGGGGGCCTATGGCTACACCTTC. It encodes CATSDRTGAYGYTF.